The T cell receptor beta chain under discussion was sequenced for a study of T-cell reconstitution after alpha-beta-depleted transplantation in children. The study, taken as a whole, reports: Once a year had passed after transplant, T-cell counts and diversity came mostly from newly produced T cells.

CDR1 is LGHNA, CDR2 YNFKEQ, per germline. Losses at the gene ends were 6 bases for V and 2 bases for J; bases not matched to a gene: 3. The CDR3 has 14 amino acids. Unique molecular identifiers were built into the TCRbeta library. TCRdb called the PCR reads again in MiXCR, with one record for every CDR3 protein. The sample has around 15,000 distinct CDR3 sequences; 4.5% to 6.5% are singletons. Relative to its sample, this clonotype is medium-sized. Antigen unknown. This material consisted of PBMCs, taken before TCRalphabeta/CD19-depleted stem cell transplant. This sequence was found in a boy aged 5-17 years with acute lymphoblastic leukemia, due to receive a stem cell transplant. The rearrangement uses TRBV4-2 and TRBJ2-1, with 8 bases identical to TRBD2. This CDR3 reads CASSQGLAYNEQFF. In DNA, the CDR3 is TGTGCCAGCAGTCAGGGACTAGCCTACAATGAGCAGTTCTTC.